This T cell receptor (beta chain) was retrieved from a study of T cell repertoires in ileal Crohn's disease. Libraries were prepared by immunoSEQ multiplex PCR; TCRdb keeps only in-frame clonotypes and omits some of them. The sample lists around 17,000 clones, 88% seen once, with roughly 6% in the top ten. V lost 0 bases, J lost 5 bases, and 8 bases stayed unmatched. This CDR3 is 16 amino acids long. Germline loops: CDR1 SNHLY, CDR2 FYNNEI. The sequencing input was ileal tissue. This receptor was identified in an adult with Crohn's disease. The chain recombines TRBV2 with TRBJ1-2, with 8 bases matching TRBD1. The CDR3 sequence is CASSEATGGTQYGYTF. As DNA, the CDR3 is TGTGCCAGCAGTGAAGCCACAGGGGGGACCCAATATGGCTACACCTTC. Full variable domain (remainder filled in from reference TRBV2 and TRBJ1-2): EPEVTQTPSHQVTQMGQEVILRCVPISNHLYFYWYRQILGQKVEFLVSFYNNEISEKSEIFDDQFSVERPDGSNFTLKIRSTKLEDSAMYFCASSEATGGTQYGYTFGSGTRLTVV.